This TCR beta chain was found in a study of blood T cell repertoires in COVID-19. Whole-study context: Samples came from the United States, Italy and Spain, spanning acute and convalescent COVID-19. The analysed material was cDNA or gDNA that came from T cells, B-cell-depleted T cells, or PBMCs.

Authors' data handling: Estimation of nucleated cell counts was performed using reference gene primer amplification. Assay: immunoSEQ multiplex PCR; the TCRdb copy retains only in-frame clones and omits some. V and J calls and clone size are given by that table; D and trimming were obtained from the DNA. Among some 28,000 clones listed, about 85% were seen once. Germline values: CDR1 KGHDR, CDR2 SFDVKD. This CDR3 contains 18 residues. The V and J ends lost 1 base and 0 bases respectively, with 14 bases between them. The gene calls are TRBV24-1 and TRBJ1-4; D gene unclear. The specimen sequenced was peripheral blood. This receptor was taken from a human donor in a cohort sampled during active COVID-19. The CDR3 DNA sequence: TGTGCCACCAGTGATTTTCGAGGATATCAGCCAACTAATGAAAAACTGTTTTTT. This codes for CATSDFRGYQPTNEKLFF.